Listed here is a single T cell receptor beta chain. This CDR3 is built from 14 residues. The ends lost 5 bases at V and 9 bases at J; junction bases unmatched: 13. Germline-derived CDR1 and CDR2 are MDHEN and SYDVKM. Original methodology: Estimates of nucleated cell counts were drawn from the amplification of reference gene primers. Assay: immunoSEQ multiplex PCR; the TCRdb copy retains only in-frame clones and omits some. V and J calls and clone size follow that table, whereas D and trimming were derived from the DNA. The sample includes 200,000 to 250,000 clones, around 84% of them seen just once. This sample is part of a study of blood T cell repertoires in COVID-19. Study context: Samples came from the United States, Italy and Spain, spanning acute and convalescent COVID-19. From T cells, B-cell-depleted T cells, or PBMCs came the material, which was cDNA or gDNA.

Material: peripheral blood. The receptor comes from a man aged 30-40 years with active or convalescent COVID-19. The chain carries TRBV28 and TRBJ2-7, with 7 bases that match TRBD1. The CDR3 DNA reads as TGTGCCAGCAGTCTACAGGGGAAGGGTACCGGGCAGTACTTC. Residues: CASSLQGKGTGQYF.